This entry is about one TCR beta chain. Its antigen is undetermined. V gave up 7 bases and J gave up 0 bases, with 14 bases separating them. Germline CDR1 and CDR2: MNHNY and SVGAGI (reference sequence). The CDR3 is made up of 15 amino acids. Clones were sequenced by immunoSEQ multiplex PCR, and TCRdb holds only the in-frame ones, with some missing. The sample has about 2.3 million clones; over 90% are singletons. This record comes from a study of shared clonotypes between healthy human individuals. Background on the study: The study enrolled a couple of women and a few men aged 18 to 49.

General study results and limits: A generally larger estimated richness was seen in naive subsets than in memory subsets. When naive CD4 clonotypes were compared across several donors, roughly 4.9% were shared. Clonotype sharing levels among donors were expected to vary with sequencing depth.

The clonotype comes from a man aged 18 to 29 in good health. Some clones in this sample may be carry-over from other donors' samples. The V gene is TRBV6-6, the J gene TRBJ2-3, with a possible D match to TRBD2 (5 bases). The source material was naive CD4+ T cells from PBMCs. Subset denoted: CD45RA+ positively selected. The CDR3 reads CASTGRGLSTDTQYF. As DNA, the CDR3 is TGTGCCAGCACGGGTCGCGGGCTTAGCACAGATACGCAGTATTTT.